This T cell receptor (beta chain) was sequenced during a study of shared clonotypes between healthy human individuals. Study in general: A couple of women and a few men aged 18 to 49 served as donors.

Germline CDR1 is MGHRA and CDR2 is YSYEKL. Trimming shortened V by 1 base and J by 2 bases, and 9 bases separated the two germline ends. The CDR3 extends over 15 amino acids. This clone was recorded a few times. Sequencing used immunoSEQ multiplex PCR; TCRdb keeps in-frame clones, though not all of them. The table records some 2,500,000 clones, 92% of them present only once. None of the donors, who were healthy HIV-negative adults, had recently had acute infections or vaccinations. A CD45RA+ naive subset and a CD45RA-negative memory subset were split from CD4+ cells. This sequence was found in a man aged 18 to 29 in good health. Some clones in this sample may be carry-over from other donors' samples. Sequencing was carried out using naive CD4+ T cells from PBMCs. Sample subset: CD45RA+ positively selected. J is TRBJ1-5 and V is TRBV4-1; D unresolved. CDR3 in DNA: TGCGCCAGCAGCCAAGCCCCGGGCCGCAATCAGCCCCAGCATTTT. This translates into CASSQAPGRNQPQHF.